The T cell receptor beta chain under discussion was sequenced for a study of blood T cells in healthy people across ages. The CDR3 contains 11 residues. Germline V gene sequence: CDR1 SGHTA, CDR2 FQGTGA. Sample donors were healthy Caucasian individuals that came from Russia, aged 6 to 90. Drawing of peripheral blood yielded about 10 milliliters from each donor. As regards this clonotype: One end of the junction is discordant with germline, which a read error may explain.

With a J-beta primer mix and a sample-barcoded 5' primer, a second PCR ran about 7 to 11 cycles. TCRdb re-derived calls from the 5' RACE reads in MiXCR, one entry per CDR3 protein. The sample lists about 680,000 distinct CDR3 sequences, 45% to 50% occurring once. This chain connects TRBV7-3 to TRBJ2-3; no clear D gene. The sample comprised blood. The sequence was obtained from a woman in her fifties or sixties in good health. The CDR3 here is CASSVTHRLYF. The DNA for the CDR3 is TGTGCCAGCAGCGTAACTCATAGGTTGTATTTT.